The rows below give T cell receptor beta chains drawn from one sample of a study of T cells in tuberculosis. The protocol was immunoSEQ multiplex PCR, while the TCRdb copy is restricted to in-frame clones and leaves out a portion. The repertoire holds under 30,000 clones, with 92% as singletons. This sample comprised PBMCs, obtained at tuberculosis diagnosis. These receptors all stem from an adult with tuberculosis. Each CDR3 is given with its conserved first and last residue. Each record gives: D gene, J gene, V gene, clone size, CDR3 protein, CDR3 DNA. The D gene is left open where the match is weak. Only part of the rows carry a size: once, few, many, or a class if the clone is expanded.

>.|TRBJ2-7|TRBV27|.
CASSAGGGREQYF
TGTGCCAGCAGCGCCGGGGGTGGTAGGGAGCAGTACTTC
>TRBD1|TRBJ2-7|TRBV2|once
CASSGQGTSYEQYF
TGTGCCAGCAGTGGACAGGGGACCTCCTACGAGCAGTACTTC
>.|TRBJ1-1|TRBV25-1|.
CASSESRGTNTEAFF
TGTGCCAGCAGTGAATCCCGCGGGACGAACACTGAAGCTTTCTTT
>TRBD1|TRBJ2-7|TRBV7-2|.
CASSRSTGSYEQYF
TGTGCCAGCAGCAGGTCGACAGGGTCCTACGAGCAGTACTTC
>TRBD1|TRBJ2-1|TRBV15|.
CATSTGTDYNEQFF
TGTGCCACCAGCACCGGGACAGATTACAATGAGCAGTTCTTC
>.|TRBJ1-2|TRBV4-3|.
CASSPRRTDAYGYTF
TGCGCCAGCAGCCCTAGAAGGACAGACGCCTATGGCTACACCTTC
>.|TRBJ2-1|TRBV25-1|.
CASSETAEQFF
TGTGCCAGCAGTGAGACAGCTGAGCAGTTCTTC
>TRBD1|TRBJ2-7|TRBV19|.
CASSISPRQGYSYEQYF
TGTGCCAGTAGTATAAGCCCCCGACAGGGTTACTCCTACGAGCAGTACTTC
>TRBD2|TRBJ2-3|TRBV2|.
CASRTSGGSDTQYF
TGTGCCAGCAGGACTAGCGGGGGATCAGATACGCAGTATTTT
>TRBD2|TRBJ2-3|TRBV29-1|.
CSAISGAGDTQYF
TGCAGCGCCATTAGCGGGGCAGGAGATACGCAGTATTTT